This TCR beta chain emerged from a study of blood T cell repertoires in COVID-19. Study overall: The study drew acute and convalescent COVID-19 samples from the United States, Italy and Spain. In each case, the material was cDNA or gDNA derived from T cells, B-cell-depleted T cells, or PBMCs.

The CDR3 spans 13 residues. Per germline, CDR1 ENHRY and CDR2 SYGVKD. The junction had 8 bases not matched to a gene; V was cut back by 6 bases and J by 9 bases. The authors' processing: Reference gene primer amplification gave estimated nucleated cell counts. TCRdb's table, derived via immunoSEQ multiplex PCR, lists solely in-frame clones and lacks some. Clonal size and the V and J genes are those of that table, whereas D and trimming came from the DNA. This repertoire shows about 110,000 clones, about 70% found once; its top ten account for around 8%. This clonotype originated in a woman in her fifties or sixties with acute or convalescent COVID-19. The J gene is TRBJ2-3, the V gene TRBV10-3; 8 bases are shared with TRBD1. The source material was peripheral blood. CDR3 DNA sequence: TGTGCCATCAGAGATGCCGGGACAGGAACGCAGTATTTT. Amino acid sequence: CAIRDAGTGTQYF.